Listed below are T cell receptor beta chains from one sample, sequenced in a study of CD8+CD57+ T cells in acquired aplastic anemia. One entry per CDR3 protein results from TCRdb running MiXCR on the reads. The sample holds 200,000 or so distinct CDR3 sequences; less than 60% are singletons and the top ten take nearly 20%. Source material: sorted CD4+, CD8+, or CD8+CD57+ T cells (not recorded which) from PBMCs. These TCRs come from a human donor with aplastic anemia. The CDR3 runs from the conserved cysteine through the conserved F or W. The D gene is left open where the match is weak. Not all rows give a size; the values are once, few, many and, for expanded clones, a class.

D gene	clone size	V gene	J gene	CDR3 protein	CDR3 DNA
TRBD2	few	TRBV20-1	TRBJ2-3	CSARDGVAGIRRDTQYF	TGCAGTGCTAGAGATGGAGTAGCGGGTATAAGGCGGGATACGCAGTATTTT
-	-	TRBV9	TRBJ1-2	CAACVYGRYGYTF	TGTGCCGCCTGCGTATACGGTAGGTATGGCTACACCTTC
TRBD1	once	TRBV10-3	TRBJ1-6	CAISESGRTGGVSPLHF	TGTGCCATCAGTGAGTCTGGGAGGACAGGGGGGGTCTCACCCCTCCACTTT
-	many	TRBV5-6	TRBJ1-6	CASSLKGTSNSPLHF	TGTGCCAGCAGCTTGAAGGGGACCTCTAATTCACCCCTCCACTTT
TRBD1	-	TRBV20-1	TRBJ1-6	CSARDSQGASPLHF	TGCAGTGCTAGAGATAGCCAGGGGGCTTCACCCCTCCACTTT
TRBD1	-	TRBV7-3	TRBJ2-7	CASSLGQGANEQYF	TGTGCCAGCAGCTTGGGACAGGGGGCAAACGAGCAGTACTTC
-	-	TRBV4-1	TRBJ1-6	CASSQEGGNSPLHF	TGCGCCAGCAGCCAGGAGGGGGGAAATTCACCCCTCCACTTT
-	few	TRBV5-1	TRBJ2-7	CASSPSDYEQYF	TGCGCCAGCAGCCCTAGCGACTACGAGCAGTACTTC
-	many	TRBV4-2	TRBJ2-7	CASSQGGHRRRDSNSYEQYF	TGTGCCAGCAGCCAAGGGGGGCACCGGCGGCGGGACTCCAACTCCTACGAGCAGTACTTC
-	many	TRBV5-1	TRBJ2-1	CASSQDTYNEQFF	TGCGCCAGCAGCCAGGACACTTACAATGAGCAGTTCTTC
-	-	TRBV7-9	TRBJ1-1	CASSLVRGSTEAFF	TGTGCCAGCAGCTTAGTACGTGGATCGACTGAAGCTTTCTTT
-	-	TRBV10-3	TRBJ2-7	CAISEILYEQYF	TGTGCCATCAGTGAAATCCTCTACGAGCAGTACTTC
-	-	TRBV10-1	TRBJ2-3	CASSDLGSTDTQYF	TGCGCCAGCAGTGATTTGGGCTCCACAGATACGCAGTATTTT
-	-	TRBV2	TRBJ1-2	CASSDYSANYGYTF	TGTGCCAGCAGTGATTACTCAGCTAACTATGGCTACACCTTC
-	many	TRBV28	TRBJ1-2	CASSTGGGYTF	TGTGCCAGCAGTACCGGGGGCGGCTACACCTTC
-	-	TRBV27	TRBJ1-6	CASSHPQGPLHF	TGTGCCAGCAGCCACCCCCAAGGACCCCTCCACTTT
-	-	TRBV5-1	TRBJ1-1	CASSQYGNTEAFF	TGCGCCAGCAGCCAGTACGGGAACACTGAAGCTTTCTTT
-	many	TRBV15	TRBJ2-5	CATSRGSDQETQYF	TGTGCCACCAGCAGAGGGTCAGACCAAGAGACCCAGTACTTC
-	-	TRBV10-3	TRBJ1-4	CAISEGGMGEKLFF	TGTGCCATCAGTGAAGGAGGGATGGGGGAAAAACTGTTTTTT
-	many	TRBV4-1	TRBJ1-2	CASSQISGGYTF	TGCGCCAGCAGCCAAATTTCCGGCGGCTACACCTTC
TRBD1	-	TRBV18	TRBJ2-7	CASSPASSNSGQGYEQYF	TGTGCCAGCTCACCAGCTTCATCTAATTCGGGACAGGGGTACGAGCAGTACTTC
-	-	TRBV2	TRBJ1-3	CASTLTGGGTIYF	TGTGCCAGCACCCTGACAGGTGGAGGCACCATATATTTT
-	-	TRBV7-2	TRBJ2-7	CASSPPQGYEQYF	TGTGCCAGCAGCCCTCCACAGGGTTACGAGCAGTACTTC
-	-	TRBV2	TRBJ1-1	CASSGGGPNTEAFF	TGTGCCAGCAGTGGGGGGGGGCCGAACACTGAAGCTTTCTTT
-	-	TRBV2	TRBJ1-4	CAGKEGRQNEKLFF	TGTGCCGGCAAGGAGGGCAGACAGAATGAAAAACTGTTTTTC
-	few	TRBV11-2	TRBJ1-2	CASSPISGLPRSHGYTF	TGTGCCAGCAGCCCGATCTCGGGACTTCCCAGGAGTCATGGCTACACCTTC